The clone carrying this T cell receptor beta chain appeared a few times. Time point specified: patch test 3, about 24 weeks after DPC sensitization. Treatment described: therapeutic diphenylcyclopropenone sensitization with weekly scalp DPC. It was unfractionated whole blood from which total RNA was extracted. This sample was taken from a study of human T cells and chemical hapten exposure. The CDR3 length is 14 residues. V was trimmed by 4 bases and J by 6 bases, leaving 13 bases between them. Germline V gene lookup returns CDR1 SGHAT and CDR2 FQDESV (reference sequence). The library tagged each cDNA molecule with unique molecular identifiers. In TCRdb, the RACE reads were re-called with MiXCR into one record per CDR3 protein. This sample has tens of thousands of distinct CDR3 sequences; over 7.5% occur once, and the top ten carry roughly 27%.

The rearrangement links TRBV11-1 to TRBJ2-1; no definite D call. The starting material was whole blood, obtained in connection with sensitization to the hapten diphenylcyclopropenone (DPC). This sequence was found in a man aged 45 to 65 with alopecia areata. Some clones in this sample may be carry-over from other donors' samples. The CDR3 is CASSSSLRPNEQFF. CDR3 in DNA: TGTGCCAGCAGCTCTTCCCTTCGGCCCAATGAGCAGTTCTTC.